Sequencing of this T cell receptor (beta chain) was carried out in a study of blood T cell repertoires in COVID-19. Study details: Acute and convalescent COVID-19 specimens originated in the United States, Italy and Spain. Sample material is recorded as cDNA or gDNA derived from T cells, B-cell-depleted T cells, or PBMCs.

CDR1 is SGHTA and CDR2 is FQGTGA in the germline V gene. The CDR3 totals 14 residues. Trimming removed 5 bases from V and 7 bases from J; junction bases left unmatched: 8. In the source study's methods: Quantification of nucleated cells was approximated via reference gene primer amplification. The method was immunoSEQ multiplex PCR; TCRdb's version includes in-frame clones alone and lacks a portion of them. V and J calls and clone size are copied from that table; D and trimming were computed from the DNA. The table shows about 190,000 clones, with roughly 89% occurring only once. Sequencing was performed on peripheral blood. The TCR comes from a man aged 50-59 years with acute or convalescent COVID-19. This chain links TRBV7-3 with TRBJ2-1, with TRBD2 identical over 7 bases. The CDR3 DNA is TGTGCCAGCAGCAGGGGCGGGAGTGAGAATGAGCAGTTCTTC. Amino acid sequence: CASSRGGSENEQFF.